What follows are 18 T cell receptor beta chains derived from one specimen sequenced in a study of regulatory T cells in long-lasting Graves disease. Both iRepertoire HTBI primers and Arm-PCR of CDR3 regions were used to build the TCR beta libraries. TCRdb processed the multiplex PCR reads anew with MiXCR; each CDR3 protein has one entry. The sample contains 700,000 or so distinct CDR3 sequences, about 32% of which appear only once. As to time point: persistent/refractory GD, antithyroid drugs over 5 years with positive TRAb. Generation of the TCR library employed RNA extracted from PBMCs. This sample comprised peripheral blood mononuclear cells (PBMCs), obtained when the disease was refractory, from a patient treated with antithyroid drugs. The receptors come from a female donor with Graves disease.

As for this clonotype: This may stem from a read error, because a much larger clone lies one nucleotide away. A read error is likely, as this CDR3 ends without the conserved phenylalanine or tryptophan. This sequence joins TRBV12-3 or TRBV12-4 and TRBJ1-2; D remains ambiguous. The CDR3 is 14 residues long. V was trimmed by 2 bases and J by 3 bases, leaving 10 bases between them. The CDR3 spells CASSLSPWDYGYTL. CDR3 DNA: TGTGCCAGCAGTTTAAGCCCCTGGGACTATGGCTACACCCTC.

This clonotype was counted at least ten times. The CDR3 protein is CASKDGGSYEQYF. For the CDR3, the DNA is TGTGCCAGCAAAGATGGCGGTTCCTACGAGCAGTACTTC. This sequence joins TRBV12-3 or TRBV12-4 and TRBJ2-7; D is uncertain. The germline V and J ends were trimmed by 7 bases and 1 base, with 11 bases remaining between them. This CDR3 spans 13 amino acids.

The chain couples TRBV7-6 to TRBJ2-7; 8 nucleotides match TRBD1. Germline trimming cut 1 base from V and 1 base from J; bases unmatched to any gene: 6. Germline V gene data show CDR1 as SGHVS and CDR2 as FNYEAQ. The length of the CDR3 is 16 residues. Written as DNA, the CDR3 is TGTGCCAGCAGCTTAGGTACAGGGGGAAGTTCCTACGAGCAGTACTTC. Its translation: CASSLGTGGSSYEQYF.

In regard to this clonotype: Being one base from a much bigger clone, this may be a read error. The chain couples TRBV2 to TRBJ1-2, with TRBD1 as a possible D gene (6 bases). V was clipped by 7 bases and J by 2 bases, with 17 bases between them. The CDR3 totals 15 residues. The germline V gene encodes CDR1 SNHLY and CDR2 FYNNEI. CDR3: CASNPAGEENYGYTF. In DNA form, the CDR3 reads TGTGCCAGCAACCCAGCAGGGGAAGAGAACTATGGCTACACCTTC.

CDR3 DNA: TGTGCCAGCAGCTTAGAGGGGACGACAGCGTACGACGAGCAGTACTTC. The encoded protein is CASSLEGTTAYDEQYF. The V and J genes are TRBV7-2 and TRBJ2-7; either TRBD1 or TRBD2 may fit D (5 bases each). This CDR3 contains 16 residues. V dropped 1 base and J dropped 5 bases, with 18 bases sitting between them. The germline CDR1 and CDR2 sequences are SGHTA and FQGNSA. The variable domain in full, with the rest retrieved from reference TRBV7-2 and TRBJ2-7, is GAGVSQSPSNKVTEKGKDVELRCDPISGHTALYWYRQSLGQGLEFLIYFQGNSAPDKSGLPSDRFSAERTGGSVSTLTIQRTQQEDSAVYLCASSLEGTTAYDEQYFGPGTRLTVT.

V and J are TRBV15 and TRBJ1-1, with D unclear. Germline CDR1 and CDR2: LNHNV and YYDKDF (reference sequence). This CDR3 region has 15 residues. V lost 0 bases to trimming and J lost 1 base, with 9 bases between them. CDR3 sequence reads: CATSRDQGPNTEAFF. The CDR3 region has the DNA TGTGCCACCAGCAGAGATCAAGGGCCGAACACTGAAGCTTTCTTT.

This clonotype was observed a handful of times. One end of the junction fails to match germline, which may point to a read error. The CDR3 is CASNPQAANTRELFF. The CDR3 nucleotides read TGTGCCAGCAATCCCCAGGCAGCTAACACCAGGGAGCTGTTTTTT. This chain connects TRBV6-2 or TRBV6-3 to TRBJ2-2; D remains unclear. The CDR3 spans 15 residues. Germline-derived CDR1 and CDR2 are MNHEY and SVGEGT.

The chain recombines TRBV2 with TRBJ2-5; 12 nucleotides line up with TRBD2. Germline assignment: CDR1 SNHLY and CDR2 FYNNEI. With V trimmed by 2 bases and J by 5 bases, 6 bases remained unmatched. There are 16 residues in the CDR3. CDR3 coding DNA: TGTGCCAGCAGTGAAAAACTAGCGGGAGGTACGGAGACCCAGTACTTC. Protein: CASSEKLAGGTETQYF. Looking up the rest from reference TRBV2 and TRBJ2-5 gives the full variable domain: EPEVTQTPSHQVTQMGQEVILRCVPISNHLYFYWYRQILGQKVEFLVSFYNNEISEKSEIFDDQFSVERPDGSNFTLKIRSTKLEDSAMYFCASSEKLAGGTETQYFGPGTRLLVL.

The J gene is TRBJ2-5, the V gene TRBV4-1, with TRBD1 matching over 8 bases. Trimming at V came to 2 bases and at J to 5 bases, leaving 13 bases not matched to a gene. Per the germline V gene, CDR1 is MGHRA and CDR2 is YSYEKL. The CDR3 length is 17 residues. The CDR3 reads CASSQIMKDRAWETQYF. CDR3 in DNA: TGCGCCAGCAGCCAAATTATGAAGGACAGGGCGTGGGAGACCCAGTACTTC.

This rearrangement joins TRBV6-1 to TRBJ2-1, with 8 bases lining up with TRBD2. The CDR3 is 15 residues long. Germline CDR1 and CDR2: MNHNS and SASEGT. V was clipped by 3 bases and J by 0 bases; unmatched bases: 1. CDR3 residues: CASSDRGGSYNEQFF. The CDR3 DNA is TGTGCCAGCAGTGATCGGGGGGGCTCCTACAATGAGCAGTTCTTC.

CDR3 residues: CASSLSGAGGETQYF. CDR3 nucleotide sequence: TGTGCCAGCAGCTTAAGCGGTGCGGGGGGAGAGACCCAGTACTTC. This chain connects TRBV7-3 to TRBJ2-5; 8 nucleotides match TRBD2. Germline CDR1 reads SGHTA; CDR2 reads FQGTGA. Trimming at V came to 1 base and at J to 4 bases, leaving 5 bases not matched to a gene. The CDR3 covers 15 residues. Complete variable domain (other parts from reference TRBV7-3 and TRBJ2-5): GAGVSQTPSNKVTEKGKYVELRCDPISGHTALYWYRQSLGQGPEFLIYFQGTGAADDSGLPNDRFFAVRPEGSVSTLKIQRTERGDSAVYLCASSLSGAGGETQYFGPGTRLLVL.

The J gene is TRBJ1-1, the V gene TRBV4-1; possibly TRBD1 for D (5 bases). The CDR3 is 18 residues long. Germline lookup yields CDR1 MGHRA and CDR2 YSYEKL. V was cut by 1 base and J by 5 bases, with 23 bases left in between. Here the CDR3 reads CASSQGSGGAPEGTEAFF. The CDR3 DNA reads as TGCGCCAGCAGCCAAGGGTCGGGTGGGGCCCCCGAGGGTACTGAAGCTTTCTTT.

CDR3 sequence reads: CASSQSRPGVEQYF. DNA of the CDR3: TGTGCCAGCAGCCAATCAAGGCCTGGAGTCGAGCAGTACTTC. The chain links TRBV3-1 to TRBJ2-7, with no clear D. The CDR3 is made up of 14 amino acids. From germline, CDR1 is LGHDT and CDR2 YNNKEL (reference sequence). V lost 2 bases to trimming and J lost 6 bases, with 14 bases between them.

A word on this clonotype: Possible read error: a much larger clone is one base away. The CDR3, as DNA: TGTGCCAGCAGTGTCCGCTTTGGGGAGGTCGGGGGGCTGTTTTTT. Its translation: CASSVRFGEVGGLFF. V is TRBV6-1 and J is TRBJ2-2, with TRBD2 as a possible D gene (6 bases). Germline V gives CDR1 MNHNS, CDR2 SASEGT. This CDR3 is 15 amino acids long.

This clonotype was counted a few times. This sequence joins TRBV11-3 and TRBJ2-5; D could derive from TRBD1 or TRBD2 (5 bases each). Germline CDR1 and CDR2: SGHNT and YENEEA. V gave up 5 bases and J gave up 5 bases, with 15 bases separating them. The CDR3 covers 14 residues. The CDR3 sequence is CASSEAGSRETQYF. CDR3 nucleotides: TGTGCCAGCAGCGAAGCAGGGAGTAGGGAGACCCAGTACTTC.

The table lists this clonotype with a few counts. The chain recombines TRBV5-1 with TRBJ2-7; TRBD2 aligns across 7 bases. CDR3 size: 16 residues. Germline V gene lookup returns CDR1 SGHRS and CDR2 YFSETQ. V dropped 0 bases and J dropped 0; count of bases not matched to a gene: 6. The CDR3 bases are TGCGCCAGCAGCTTGGAGAGGGCTAGCGGCTCCTACGAGCAGTACTTC. Translating it yields CASSLERASGSYEQYF.

This rearrangement joins TRBV2 to TRBJ1-1, with 7 nucleotides matching TRBD1. This CDR3 is built from 12 residues. Germline CDR1 is SNHLY and CDR2 is FYNNEI. V shed 10 bases, J shed 4 bases, and the junction held 6 bases outside the gene matches. CDR3 loop: CATGGLVTEAFF. CDR3 nucleotide sequence: TGTGCCACAGGGGGTTTGGTCACTGAAGCTTTCTTT.

This clonotype came up a few times. J is TRBJ2-2 and V is TRBV12-3 or TRBV12-4; D not resolved. Trimming removed 5 bases at V and 4 bases at J, with 14 bases between. The CDR3 loop spans 15 amino acids. The CDR3, as DNA: TGTGCCAGCAGTCCATCGAGGCCGAGCACCGGGGAGCTGTTTTTT. Residues: CASSPSRPSTGELFF.